The 27 T cell receptor beta chains given below trace back to one sample, sequenced in a study of blood T cell repertoires in COVID-19. Method: immunoSEQ multiplex PCR; TCRdb's copy keeps in-frame clones and lacks some. The sample records about 250,000 clones, just under 85% being singletons. The sequenced sample was peripheral blood. These receptors were taken from a man older than 75 with acute or convalescent COVID-19.

This chain connects TRBV24-1 to TRBJ2-3; D perhaps matches TRBD2 (6 bases). The germline CDR1 and CDR2 sequences are KGHDR and SFDVKD. The V end was cut by 7 bases, the J end by 2 bases, with 15 bases between. The CDR3 runs 15 residues. The CDR3 DNA follows: TGTGCCACCAGAGCGACGGGACTCTTCACAGATACGCAGTATTTT. This sequence encodes CATRATGLFTDTQYF.

This clone was observed a single time. The chain has TRBV5-1 and TRBJ2-1, with TRBD2 matching 13 bases. The CDR3 length is 20 residues. The trim removed 2 bases at V and 0 bases at J, leaving 11 bases unmatched. From germline, CDR1 is SGHRS and CDR2 YFSETQ. CDR3 bases: TGCGCCAGCAGCTTAGTCACTAGCGGGGGGGCAACCTTCTCCTACAATGAGCAGTTCTTC. Translating gives CASSLVTSGGATFSYNEQFF. Combining the CDR3 with reference TRBV5-1 and TRBJ2-1 gives the whole variable domain KAGVTQTPRYLIKTRGQQVTLSCSPISGHRSVSWYQQTPGQGLQFLFEYFSETQRNKGNFPGRFSGRQFSNSRSEMNVSTLELGDSALYLCASSLVTSGGATFSYNEQFFGPGTRLTVL.

This rearrangement joins TRBV6-6 to TRBJ2-7, with TRBD2 matching 7 bases. V lost 4 bases to trimming and J lost 0 bases; unmatched junction nucleotides: 9. This CDR3 comprises 16 residues. Germline V gene sequence: CDR1 MNHNY, CDR2 SVGAGI (reference sequence). Written as DNA, the CDR3 is TGTGCCAGCAGTTCCCCCCTAGCGGTTCACTCCTACGAGCAGTACTTC. Its protein is CASSSPLAVHSYEQYF.

The chain recombines TRBV4-1 with TRBJ2-1; 11 bases are shared with TRBD1. V lost 0 bases, J lost 5 bases, and 3 bases stayed unmatched. The CDR3 covers 16 residues. The germline gives CDR1 MGHRA, CDR2 YSYEKL. The CDR3 reads CASSQDRTGGHNEQFF. The CDR3 coding sequence is TGCGCCAGCAGCCAAGATCGGACAGGGGGCCACAATGAGCAGTTCTTC.

This clone was recorded a few times. The CDR3: CASSEQSGNTGELFF. The CDR3, as DNA: TGTGCCAGCAGTGAGCAGTCAGGGAACACCGGGGAGCTGTTTTTT. The rearrangement links TRBV2 to TRBJ2-2; D remains ambiguous. Germline lookup yields CDR1 SNHLY and CDR2 FYNNEI. V gave up 3 bases and J gave up 1 base, with 9 bases separating them. This CDR3 has 15 amino acids.

CDR3 loop: CASSSGQGGEQYF. In nucleotides, the CDR3 is TGTGCCAGCAGTTCCGGACAGGGCGGCGAGCAGTACTTC. This chain links TRBV6-6 with TRBJ2-7; 8 bases agree with TRBD1. The trim removed 4 bases at V and 6 bases at J, leaving 5 bases unmatched. The CDR3 has 13 amino acids. The germline gives CDR1 MNHNY, CDR2 SVGAGI (reference sequence).

This chain connects TRBV7-9 to TRBJ1-4; D perhaps matches TRBD1 (6 bases). V dropped 0 bases and J dropped 4 bases, with 9 bases sitting between them. The V gene's germline CDR1 is SEHNR and CDR2 FQNEAQ (reference sequence). CDR3 length: 15 residues. CDR3 in amino acids: CASSLAQGINEKLFF. DNA for the CDR3: TGTGCCAGCAGCTTAGCACAGGGTATTAATGAAAAACTGTTTTTT. Filled out from reference TRBV7-9 and TRBJ1-4, the complete variable domain reads DTGVSQNPRHKITKRGQNVTFRCDPISEHNRLYWYRQTLGQGPEFLTYFQNEAQLEKSRLLSDRFSAERPKGSFSTLEIQRTEQGDSAMYLCASSLAQGINEKLFFGSGTQLSVL.

CDR3: CASSLAAGAYEQYF. DNA for the CDR3: TGTGCCAGCAGCTTAGCAGCGGGGGCCTACGAGCAGTACTTC. J is TRBJ2-7 and V is TRBV7-2; TRBD2 aligns across 8 bases. V gave up 0 bases and J gave up 2 bases; unmatched junction bases: 0. The CDR3 covers 14 residues. Germline lookup yields CDR1 SGHTA and CDR2 FQGNSA.

The chain is built from TRBV30 and TRBJ1-3, with D uncertain. Germline CDR1 reads GTSNPN; CDR2 reads SVGIG (reference sequence). Trimming pared 0 bases from V and 0 bases from J, leaving 12 bases between. The CDR3 contains 16 residues. DNA for the CDR3: TGTGCCTGGAGTGTGGGAGGCAGCCACTCTGGAAACACCATATATTTT. It is translated as CAWSVGGSHSGNTIYF.

The chain combines TRBV28 with TRBJ2-7; possibly TRBD2 for D (6 bases). The V and J ends lost 8 bases and 3 bases respectively, with 17 bases between them. The CDR3 is 14 amino acids. Germline V gene lookup returns CDR1 MDHEN and CDR2 SYDVKM. CDR3 region: CASQGGTGYYEQYF. The DNA of the CDR3 is TGTGCCAGCCAGGGAGGCACAGGCTACTACGAGCAGTACTTC.

The chain employs TRBV18 and TRBJ1-1, with TRBD1 matching over 8 bases. CDR1 is KGHSH and CDR2 is LQKENI in the germline V gene. The CDR3 contains 15 residues. With V trimmed by 1 base and J by 1 base, 2 bases remained unmatched. The CDR3 coding sequence is TGTGCCAGCTCACCACAGCAGGGGGCGAACACTGAAGCTTTCTTT. This encodes CASSPQQGANTEAFF.

The V call is TRBV21-1, the J call TRBJ1-2. TRBV21-1 is designated a pseudogene. The CDR3 runs 13 residues. The CDR3 DNA reads TGTGCCAGCAGCAAAGACCGAGGGTACGGCTACACCTTC. Amino acid sequence: CASSKDRGYGYTF.

The chain joins TRBV11-2 to TRBJ1-1; no reliable D call. V was clipped by 6 bases and J by 0 bases, with 5 bases between them. The germline gives CDR1 SGHAT, CDR2 FQNNGV. CDR3 size: 12 residues. The DNA of the CDR3 is TGTGCCAGCAGTGAGATGAACACTGAAGCTTTCTTT. Protein sequence: CASSEMNTEAFF.

This chain joins TRBV27 and TRBJ2-3; 12 bases align to TRBD1. The CDR3 spans 16 residues. V dropped 2 bases and J dropped 4; count of bases not matched to a gene: 4. Germline-derived CDR1 and CDR2 are MNHEY and SMNVEV (reference sequence). The CDR3 loop reads CASSLKGQGASDTQYF. For the CDR3, the DNA is TGTGCCAGCAGTTTAAAGGGACAGGGGGCTTCAGATACGCAGTATTTT.

V is TRBV5-1 and J is TRBJ1-2, with D perhaps TRBD1 (6 bases). Germline V CDR1 and CDR2: SGHRS, YFSETQ. Trimming stripped 0 bases from V and 6 bases from J, with 12 bases between. The CDR3 extends over 14 amino acids. The DNA for the CDR3 is TGCGCCAGCAGCTTGGTGGGGGCGGGGGATGGCTACACCTTC. The encoded protein is CASSLVGAGDGYTF.

This sequence joins TRBV7-2 and TRBJ2-7; TRBD1 aligns across 10 bases. Germline V CDR1 and CDR2: SGHTA, FQGNSA. This CDR3 contains 13 residues. V lost 5 bases and J lost 7; bases outside the gene matches: 5. CDR3 nucleotide sequence: TGTGCCAGCAGCCCGGGACAGGGGTGGGAGCAGTACTTC. Its translation: CASSPGQGWEQYF.

The chain has TRBV7-8 and TRBJ2-6; possible D gene TRBD2, 5 bases. V lost 5 bases and J 4 bases, leaving 12 bases between the germline ends. Germline CDR1 reads SGHVS; CDR2 reads FQNEAQ. The CDR3 totals 15 residues. The CDR3 DNA reads TGTGCCAGCAGCGCTCGGGGATCCGGGGCCAACGTCCTGACTTTC. It is translated as CASSARGSGANVLTF.

The chain joins TRBV19 to TRBJ2-1; TRBD2 matches 10 bases. The CDR3 is 17 amino acids. The trim removed 6 bases at V and 7 bases at J, leaving 15 bases unmatched. Germline CDR1 is LNHDA and CDR2 is SQIVND (reference sequence). The CDR3 spells CASSPGGPSGRVNEQFF. The CDR3 bases are TGTGCCAGTAGCCCAGGGGGTCCGAGCGGGAGGGTTAATGAGCAGTTCTTC.

The gene calls are TRBV28 and TRBJ2-5, with D perhaps TRBD2 (5 bases). Looked up from germline, CDR1 is MDHEN and CDR2 is SYDVKM. The CDR3 spans 11 residues. V was trimmed by 2 bases and J by 8 bases, leaving 6 bases between them. This CDR3 reads CASSLAGTQYF. The CDR3 nucleotides are TGTGCCAGCAGTTTAGCGGGCACCCAGTACTTC.

The gene calls are TRBV6-1 and TRBJ2-7; D may be TRBD2 (6 bases). Trimming shortened V by 2 bases and J by 0 bases, and 8 bases separated the two germline ends. The CDR3 is 14 residues long. CDR1 and CDR2 from the germline V gene are MNHNS and SASEGT. CDR3 nucleotide sequence: TGTGCCAGCAGTGAACAGACTAGCTCCTACGAGCAGTACTTC. Residues: CASSEQTSSYEQYF.

This clone occurred once. The chain couples TRBV4-1 to TRBJ1-4, with TRBD1 matching 8 bases. CDR1 and CDR2 (germline): MGHRA, YSYEKL. The CDR3 is 16 amino acids. J gave up 8 bases and V 1 base, and 9 bases lay outside the gene matches. DNA for the CDR3: TGCGCCAGCAGCCAAGCGGGTACCAGGGGGCGCGAAAAACTGTTTTTT. Amino acid sequence: CASSQAGTRGREKLFF.

The rearrangement links TRBV10-3 to TRBJ2-7, with D unclear. This CDR3 region has 13 residues. V was clipped by 0 bases and J by 3 bases, with 6 bases between them. Germline values: CDR1 ENHRY, CDR2 SYGVKD. The CDR3 nucleotides are TGTGCCATCAGTGAGTCCCCCGGCTACGAGCAGTACTTC. Amino acid sequence: CAISESPGYEQYF.

V gene TRBV28 combines with J gene TRBJ1-4; 9 positions agree with TRBD1. Germline V gene sequence: CDR1 MDHEN, CDR2 SYDVKM. The V gene end was trimmed by 5 bases and the J gene end by 7 bases; junction bases not matched to a gene: 5. The length of the CDR3 is 14 residues. The CDR3 sequence: CASSPGQGGEKLFF. Here the CDR3 DNA reads TGTGCCAGCAGTCCGGGACAGGGAGGTGAAAAACTGTTTTTT.

Only a few counts were recorded for this clone. The chain joins TRBV29-1 to TRBJ2-7; 10 bases line up with TRBD2. This CDR3 is 13 amino acids long. The V gene end was trimmed by 3 bases and the J gene end by 3 bases; junction bases not matched to a gene: 2. CDR1 and CDR2 from the germline V gene are SQVTM and ANQGSEA. The CDR3 sequence is CSVDSGGDYEQYF. The DNA of the CDR3 is TGCAGCGTTGACAGCGGGGGGGACTACGAGCAGTACTTC.

The chain is built from TRBV12-3 or TRBV12-4 and TRBJ2-1; D is ambiguous. The CDR3 has 12 amino acids. The V end lost 5 bases, the J end lost 7 bases, and 9 bases lay between the germline ends. The CDR3 here is CASSRGWNEQFF. CDR3 sequence (DNA): TGTGCCAGCAGTCGCGGATGGAATGAGCAGTTCTTC.

V gene TRBV5-6 combines with J gene TRBJ1-5; TRBD1 aligns across 10 bases. Germline CDR1 is SGHDT and CDR2 is YYEEEE. Trimming at V came to 0 bases and at J to 6 bases, leaving 3 bases not matched to a gene. This CDR3 region has 15 residues. The CDR3 DNA reads TGTGCCAGCAGCTTGGGGGACAGGGGAGGTCAGCCCCAGCATTTT. Its protein is CASSLGDRGGQPQHF.

This clone was counted only a few times. The V gene is TRBV20-1, the J gene TRBJ2-1; D ambiguous. The V end lost 3 bases, the J end lost 6 bases, and 6 bases lay between the germline ends. Germline V CDR1 and CDR2: DFQATT, SNEGSKA (reference sequence). The CDR3 has 11 residues. CDR3: CSASLLNEQFF. CDR3 coding DNA: TGCAGTGCTAGTCTCCTCAATGAGCAGTTCTTC.